The 18 T cell receptor beta chains reported below all come from one sample, sequenced in a study of shared clonotypes between healthy human individuals. The assay was immunoSEQ multiplex PCR, and TCRdb's table has in-frame clones only and misses some. This repertoire shows 980,000 or so clones, about three quarters found once; its top ten account for approximately 1.5%. The sequenced sample was memory CD4+ T cells sorted from blood. Subset: CD45RA-negative fraction. The receptors stem from a man aged 18 to 35 in good health.

The chain links TRBV15 to TRBJ2-2, with 10 bases identical to TRBD1. The CDR3 extends over 14 amino acids. Germline V CDR1 and CDR2: LNHNV, YYDKDF (reference sequence). Trimming removed 6 bases from V and 5 bases from J; junction bases left unmatched: 3. Written as DNA, the CDR3 is TGTGCCACCAGGACAGGGGGCTTAACCGGGGAGCTGTTTTTT. The encoded protein is CATRTGGLTGELFF.

This clone showed up just once. The J gene is TRBJ2-7, the V gene TRBV19, with 7 nucleotides matching TRBD2. The J segment lost 2 bases and the V segment lost 9 bases, leaving 10 bases of the junction unmatched. CDR1 and CDR2 (germline): LNHDA, SQIVND (reference sequence). The CDR3 totals 14 residues. CDR3 in amino acids: CASATRGGAYEQYF. CDR3 nucleotides: TGTGCCAGCGCCACAAGGGGAGGGGCCTACGAGCAGTACTTC.

Comments on this clone: Other DNA sequences in the sample encode the same CDR3. The V gene is TRBV5-1, the J gene TRBJ2-5; TRBD1 might be the D (7 bases). V lost 2 bases, J lost 3 bases, and 11 bases lay in between. Looked up from germline, CDR1 is SGHRS and CDR2 is YFSETQ. The CDR3 has 14 amino acids. Here the CDR3 reads CASSLGGTEETQYF. For the CDR3, the DNA is TGCGCCAGCAGCTTAGGGGGGACAGAAGAGACCCAGTACTTC.

Written as DNA, the CDR3 is TGTGCCATCAGTGTGTGGAAGGGGGGCTACACCTTC. It yields the protein CAISVWKGGYTF. This rearrangement joins TRBV10-3 to TRBJ1-2, with a weak D call TRBD1 (5 bases). Germline-derived CDR1 and CDR2 are ENHRY and SYGVKD. This CDR3 is 12 amino acids long. Trimming left V 4 bases short and J 8 bases short, with 11 bases between.

This clone has more than one count but fewer than ten. The rearrangement uses TRBV4-1 and TRBJ1-5; D is ambiguous. V was pared by 2 bases and J by 6 bases, with 11 bases between. Germline V gene lookup returns CDR1 MGHRA and CDR2 YSYEKL. The length of the CDR3 is 14 residues. The CDR3 sequence is CASSQLGASQPQHF. The DNA for the CDR3 is TGCGCCAGCAGCCAACTAGGAGCCAGTCAGCCCCAGCATTTT.

Note on this clone: Other DNA sequences from this sample encode an identical CDR3 as well. The V call is TRBV5-6, the J call TRBJ2-5, with D unresolved. Germline CDR1 reads SGHDT; CDR2 reads YYEEEE. This CDR3 has 13 amino acids. V lost 2 bases and J 0 bases, leaving 5 bases between the germline ends. The CDR3 loop is CASSFLHQETQYF. The CDR3 coding sequence is TGTGCCAGCAGCTTCTTACACCAAGAGACCCAGTACTTC.

The V and J genes are TRBV28 and TRBJ1-2; D gene unclear. Trimming shortened V by 4 bases and J by 4 bases, and 7 bases separated the two germline ends. Germline lookup yields CDR1 MDHEN and CDR2 SYDVKM. The CDR3 is made up of 12 amino acids. The CDR3 DNA is TGTGCCAGCAGTTCCCCGCCCTATGGCTACACCTTC. Translated, it gives CASSSPPYGYTF.

This clone was seen once. The rearrangement links TRBV6-6 to TRBJ1-6, with 10 bases matching TRBD1. CDR1 is MNHNY and CDR2 is SVGAGI in the germline V gene (reference sequence). Trimming at V came to 7 bases and at J to 9 bases, leaving 6 bases not matched to a gene. The CDR3 has 14 residues. The CDR3 coding sequence is TGTGCCAGCAACCAGGGGACAGGGGTTTCACCCCTCCACTTT. Its protein is CASNQGTGVSPLHF.

V usage is TRBV4-1 and J usage is TRBJ1-4, with TRBD1 as a possible D gene (5 bases). The germline V gene encodes CDR1 MGHRA and CDR2 YSYEKL. V was pared by 0 bases and J by 4 bases, with 12 bases between. The length of the CDR3 is 16 residues. CDR3 region: CASSQEGAAINEKLFF. CDR3 sequence (DNA): TGCGCCAGCAGCCAAGAAGGGGCAGCTATTAATGAAAAACTGTTTTTT.

The table lists this clone with a count of one. This chain connects TRBV18 to TRBJ1-4; maybe TRBD1 (5 bases). CDR3 size: 13 residues. The V end was cut by 8 bases, the J end by 4 bases, with 11 bases between. Germline V gene lookup returns CDR1 KGHSH and CDR2 LQKENI. CDR3 DNA sequence: TGTGCCAGCACCCGGGACGTTAATGAAAAACTGTTTTTT. This codes for CASTRDVNEKLFF. Looking up the rest from reference TRBV18 and TRBJ1-4 gives the full variable domain: NAGVMQNPRHLVRRRGQEARLRCSPMKGHSHVYWYRQLPEEGLKFMVYLQKENIIDESGMPKERFSAEFPKEGPSILRIQQVVRGDSAAYFCASTRDVNEKLFFGSGTQLSVL.

The chain is built from TRBV7-9 and TRBJ2-1; D gene ambiguous. This CDR3 region has 15 residues. The V gene lost 1 base and the J gene lost 7 bases, with 14 bases spanning the gap. Germline CDR1 and CDR2: SEHNR and FQNEAQ (reference sequence). The CDR3 loop reads CASSLGTLHGNEQFF. Here the CDR3 DNA reads TGTGCCAGCAGCTTAGGGACCTTACACGGGAATGAGCAGTTCTTC.

This chain uses TRBV5-1 with TRBJ1-3, with a possible D match to TRBD1 (5 bases). CDR1 and CDR2 from the germline V gene are SGHRS and YFSETQ. The ends were cut back, 6 bases at V and 2 bases at J, with 15 bases in the middle. This CDR3 is built from 15 residues. The CDR3 DNA follows: TGCGCCAGCATGGCGGGGGGACCAACTGGAAACACCATATATTTT. Its translation is CASMAGGPTGNTIYF.

This clone was picked up a small number of times. This CDR3 is CASSASSFAEAFF. CDR3 sequence (DNA): TGTGCCAGCAGTGCTTCCAGCTTCGCTGAAGCTTTCTTT. The gene calls are TRBV2 and TRBJ1-1; D remains ambiguous. V was clipped by 4 bases and J by 6 bases, with 12 bases between them. The germline gives CDR1 SNHLY, CDR2 FYNNEI. CDR3 length equals 13 residues.

This chain uses TRBV7-3 with TRBJ2-5; D is unresolved. This CDR3 comprises 14 residues. Trimming removed 5 bases from V and 7 bases from J, with 17 bases in between. The germline CDR1 and CDR2 sequences are SGHTA and FQGTGA. CDR3 DNA sequence: TGTGCCAGCAGCCCAAACTACGGGTCCGGGACCCAGTACTTC. It encodes CASSPNYGSGTQYF.

The CDR3 bases are TGTGCCAGCAGTGTTTCAGCGACCGTCTCCTATTCACCCCTCCACTTT. Its translation is CASSVSATVSYSPLHF. The chain joins TRBV6-6 to TRBJ1-6, with D unclear. Germline CDR1 is MNHNY and CDR2 is SVGAGI (reference sequence). The CDR3 extends over 16 amino acids. Trimming removed 5 bases at V and 8 bases at J, with 19 bases between.

This clone was detected only a few times. The chain combines TRBV30 with TRBJ2-3, with TRBD2 matching 7 bases. V shed 3 bases, J shed 0 bases, and the junction held 0 bases outside the gene matches. The CDR3 runs to 13 residues. Germline loops: CDR1 GTSNPN, CDR2 SVGIG (reference sequence). The CDR3: CAWSGGSTDTQYF. The CDR3 nucleotides are TGTGCCTGGAGCGGGGGGAGCACAGATACGCAGTATTTT. The full variable domain, its missing parts supplied by reference TRBV30 and TRBJ2-3, is SQTIHQWPATLVQPVGSPLSLECTVEGTSNPNLYWYRQAAGRGLQLLFYSVGIGQISSEVPQNLSASRPQDRQFILSSKKLLLSDSGFYLCAWSGGSTDTQYFGPGTRLTVL.

This sequence joins TRBV25-1 and TRBJ2-7; 10 nucleotides align to TRBD1. CDR1 is MGHDK and CDR2 is SYGVNS in the germline V gene. V lost 5 bases, J lost 0 bases, and 4 bases stayed unmatched. CDR3 size: 15 residues. The CDR3 nucleotides read TGTGCCAGCAGTTTCGGACAGGGGGGCTCCTACGAGCAGTACTTC. It translates to CASSFGQGGSYEQYF.

The chain links TRBV11-2 to TRBJ2-5; no clear D gene. V was clipped by 1 base and J by 5 bases, with 8 bases between them. Germline CDR1 SGHAT, CDR2 FQNNGV. This CDR3 spans 13 amino acids. In DNA form, the CDR3 reads TGTGCCAGCAGCTTAGCCCCGAGGGAGACCCAGTACTTC. It encodes CASSLAPRETQYF. The whole variable domain, remainder taken from reference TRBV11-2 and TRBJ2-5, is EAGVAQSPRYKIIEKRQSVAFWCNPISGHATLYWYQQILGQGPKLLIQFQNNGVVDDSQLPKDRFSAERLKGVDSTLKIQPAKLEDSAVYLCASSLAPRETQYFGPGTRLLVL.